This T cell receptor (beta chain) comes out of a study of T cell responses to AZD1222 COVID-19 vaccine. Details on this clone: Its target is not known. At the DNA level, this CDR3 is encoded by other sequences in the same sample as well.

Sequencing used immunoSEQ multiplex PCR; TCRdb keeps in-frame clones, though not all of them. The profile covers around 59,000 clones, with 75% to 90% appearing a single time and 6.1% taken by the ten largest. V was cut by 0 bases and J by 0 bases, with 5 bases left in between. Per the germline V gene, CDR1 is SGHRS and CDR2 is YFSETQ. This CDR3 is built from 14 residues. Study-wide points: White British people made up most donors, females outnumbered males, and clonal diversity was possibly underestimated.

This TCR derives from an adult who received the AZD1222 COVID-19 vaccine. The V call is TRBV5-1, the J call TRBJ2-3; the D gene is possibly TRBD1 (5 bases). The material sequenced was peripheral blood, taken 28 days after the second AZD1222 dose. CDR3 residues: CASSLGQSTDTQYF. CDR3 sequence (DNA): TGCGCCAGCAGCTTGGGACAGAGCACAGATACGCAGTATTTT.